What follows are 16 T cell receptor beta chains derived from one specimen sequenced in a study of shared clonotypes between healthy human individuals. The assay was immunoSEQ multiplex PCR, and TCRdb's table has in-frame clones only and misses some. The data contain roughly 2,500,000 clones, roughly 93% of them seen just once; the ten biggest clones take up about 0.34%. Source material: naive CD4+ T cells from PBMCs. As for subset: CD45RA+ positively selected. The source is a man between 18 and 29 years old in good health. Some clones in this sample may be carry-over from other donors' samples.

Here the CDR3 DNA reads TGTGCCAGTAGCGCACAACAGGGGTATCAGCCCCAGCATTTT. Its protein is CASSAQQGYQPQHF. The gene calls are TRBV19 and TRBJ1-5; 7 bases agree with TRBD1. The CDR3 covers 14 residues. Per the germline V gene, CDR1 is LNHDA and CDR2 is SQIVND (reference sequence). After removal of 6 bases from V and 5 bases from J, the junction contained 7 bases not matched to a gene.

In its sample, this clone was seen once. The chain has TRBV9 and TRBJ2-7; 7 bases are a match to TRBD2. Germline CDR1 reads SGDLS; CDR2 reads YYNGEE. CDR3 length equals 16 residues. The V gene end was trimmed by 0 bases and the J gene end by 1 base; junction bases not matched to a gene: 7. CDR3 in DNA: TGTGCCAGCAGCGTAGGTCCTAGCGGTTTTTCCTACGAGCAGTACTTC. Translated: CASSVGPSGFSYEQYF.

The rearrangement links TRBV7-9 to TRBJ2-1; a possible D gene is TRBD2 (7 bases). CDR3 size: 18 residues. V lost 2 bases to trimming and J lost 2 bases, with 19 bases between them. Germline CDR1 is SEHNR and CDR2 is FQNEAQ (reference sequence). This chain's CDR3 is CASSLSLGGLPTYNEQFF. The CDR3 nucleotides are TGTGCCAGCAGCTTATCCCTGGGGGGGCTGCCGACCTACAATGAGCAGTTCTTC.

V usage is TRBV25-1 and J usage is TRBJ2-3, with D hard to call. The CDR3 consists of 13 residues. The germline CDR1 and CDR2 sequences are MGHDK and SYGVNS. The V and J ends lost 9 bases and 2 bases respectively, with 12 bases between them. The CDR3 DNA reads TGTGCCAGTGGTAGTTTTCCCACAGATACGCAGTATTTT. Protein sequence: CASGSFPTDTQYF.

The J gene is TRBJ2-1, the V gene TRBV7-8; no clear D gene. CDR3 length: 13 amino acids. Between the trimmed V and J ends, which lost 5 bases and 5 bases, there was a span of 10 bases. Germline V lookup: CDR1 SGHVS, CDR2 FQNEAQ. Here the CDR3 reads CASSRDRNNEQFF. In nucleotides, the CDR3 is TGTGCCAGCAGCCGAGACCGGAACAATGAGCAGTTCTTC.

The chain carries TRBV27 and TRBJ1-3, with 7 positions matching TRBD1. Germline lookup yields CDR1 MNHEY and CDR2 SMNVEV (reference sequence). This CDR3 comprises 16 residues. V shed 6 bases, J shed 0 bases, and the junction held 8 bases outside the gene matches. This chain's CDR3 is CASSPGQVLSGNTIYF. The CDR3, as DNA: TGTGCCAGCAGCCCCGGACAGGTGCTCTCTGGAAACACCATATATTTT.

This clone was observed once. The chain carries TRBV4-1 and TRBJ2-7, with D possibly matching TRBD2 (5 bases). Germline-derived CDR1 and CDR2 are MGHRA and YSYEKL. V dropped 0 bases and J dropped 7 bases, with 13 bases sitting between them. This CDR3 is 14 amino acids long. CDR3 residues: CASSQDFTGWEQYF. The CDR3 DNA reads TGCGCCAGCAGCCAAGATTTTACGGGATGGGAGCAGTACTTC.

The rearrangement joins TRBV5-4 to TRBJ2-7; 8 bases align to TRBD1. This CDR3 spans 15 amino acids. Germline trimming cut 4 bases from V and 5 bases from J; bases unmatched to any gene: 11. Germline V lookup: CDR1 SGHNT, CDR2 YYREEE (reference sequence). CDR3 residues: CASSTRGRGLDEQYF. The CDR3 bases are TGTGCCAGCAGCACGCGGGGCAGGGGGCTTGACGAGCAGTACTTC.

The chain combines TRBV15 with TRBJ2-1, with D tentatively TRBD1 or TRBD2 (5 bases each). CDR3 length: 15 amino acids. The germline gives CDR1 LNHNV, CDR2 YYDKDF (reference sequence). With 3 bases removed from V and 2 bases from J, the gap between germline ends came to 11 bases. CDR3 protein: CATSSEGDAYNEQFF. In DNA form, the CDR3 reads TGTGCCACCAGCAGCGAAGGGGACGCCTACAATGAGCAGTTCTTC.

The gene calls are TRBV4-2 and TRBJ1-4; perhaps TRBD1 as D (5 bases). The germline V and J ends were trimmed by 3 bases and 4 bases, with 12 bases remaining between them. This CDR3 has 15 amino acids. Looked up from germline, CDR1 is LGHNA and CDR2 is YNFKEQ. CDR3 amino acids: CASSQNRGYNEKLFF. The CDR3 DNA is TGTGCCAGCAGCCAGAATAGGGGCTATAATGAAAAACTGTTTTTT.

This clone was seen just once. The J gene is TRBJ2-5, the V gene TRBV5-4; D possibly corresponds to TRBD1 (7 bases). CDR1 is SGHNT, CDR2 YYREEE, per germline (reference sequence). This CDR3 is built from 14 residues. V lost 2 bases, J lost 6 bases, and 14 bases lay in between. The CDR3 is CASSFNGGGQTQYF. DNA for the CDR3: TGTGCCAGCAGCTTCAATGGAGGGGGCCAGACCCAGTACTTC.

The rearrangement joins TRBV5-1 to TRBJ2-7, with D possibly matching TRBD2 (6 bases). In germline, CDR1 is SGHRS, CDR2 YFSETQ. CDR3 size: 15 residues. Between the trimmed V and J ends, which lost 4 bases and 0 bases, there was a span of 14 bases. The CDR3 loop reads CASSTGLLSSYEQYF. The CDR3 region has the DNA TGCGCCAGCAGCACCGGACTACTCAGCTCCTACGAGCAGTACTTC.

V is TRBV11-3 and J is TRBJ2-1, with 15 bases lining up with TRBD2. Germline V lookup: CDR1 SGHNT, CDR2 YENEEA. The CDR3 is 17 residues long. Trimming removed 1 base from V and 6 bases from J; junction bases left unmatched: 4. The CDR3: CASSLASGLAGGNEQFF. The CDR3 DNA reads TGTGCCAGCAGCTTAGCCTCGGGACTAGCGGGAGGCAATGAGCAGTTCTTC.

The rearrangement links TRBV7-8 to TRBJ2-1; tentatively, D is TRBD2 (6 bases). Trimming took 7 bases from V and 0 from J, leaving 34 bases between them. The CDR3 extends over 22 amino acids. Germline CDR1 and CDR2: SGHVS and FQNEAQ. CDR3 protein: CASTLGWRRDRDRRSSYNEQFF. The DNA for the CDR3 is TGTGCCAGCACCTTGGGGTGGAGGCGGGATCGCGATCGTAGGAGCTCCTACAATGAGCAGTTCTTC. Complete variable domain (other parts from reference TRBV7-8 and TRBJ2-1): GAGVSQSPRYKVAKRGQDVALRCDPISGHVSLFWYQQALGQGPEFLTYFQNEAQLDKSGLPSDRFFAERPEGSVSTLKIQRTQQEDSAVYLCASTLGWRRDRDRRSSYNEQFFGPGTRLTVL.

The gene calls are TRBV5-6 and TRBJ2-7; 10 bases fit TRBD1. Germline CDR1 SGHDT, CDR2 YYEEEE. The CDR3 loop spans 15 amino acids. The junction had 5 bases not matched to a gene; V was cut back by 3 bases and J by 2 bases. CDR3 coding DNA: TGTGCCAGCAGCTCCCGGGACAGGGGCACCTACGAGCAGTACTTC. Protein: CASSSRDRGTYEQYF. The full variable domain, in which reference TRBV5-6 and TRBJ2-7 provide the parts outside the CDR3, is DAGVTQSPTHLIKTRGQQVTLRCSPKSGHDTVSWYQQALGQGPQFIFQYYEEEERQRGNFPDRFSGHQFPNYSSELNVNALLLGDSALYLCASSSRDRGTYEQYFGPGTRLTVT.

J is TRBJ2-7 and V is TRBV28; D call uncertain. The CDR3 covers 16 residues. V was clipped by 3 bases and J by 0 bases, with 15 bases between them. CDR1 and CDR2 (germline): MDHEN, SYDVKM. CDR3 nucleotides: TGTGCCAGCAGTTTTGGCAGAAATCTTAACTCCTACGAGCAGTACTTC. It is translated as CASSFGRNLNSYEQYF.